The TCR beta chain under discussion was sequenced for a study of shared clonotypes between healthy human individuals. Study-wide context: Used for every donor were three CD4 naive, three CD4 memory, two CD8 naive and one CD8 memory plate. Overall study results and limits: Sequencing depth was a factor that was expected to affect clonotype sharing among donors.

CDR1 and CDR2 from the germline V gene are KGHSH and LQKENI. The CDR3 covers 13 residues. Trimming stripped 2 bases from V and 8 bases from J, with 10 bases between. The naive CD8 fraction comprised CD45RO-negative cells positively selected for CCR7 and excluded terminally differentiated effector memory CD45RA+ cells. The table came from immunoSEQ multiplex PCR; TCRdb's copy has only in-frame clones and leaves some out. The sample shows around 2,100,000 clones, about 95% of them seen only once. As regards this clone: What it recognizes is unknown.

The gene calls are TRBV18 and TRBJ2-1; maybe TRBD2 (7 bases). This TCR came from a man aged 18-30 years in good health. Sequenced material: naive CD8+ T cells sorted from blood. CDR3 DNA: TGTGCCAGCTCACCAGGGGGGGCCTATGAGCAGTTCTTC. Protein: CASSPGGAYEQFF.